These T cell receptor beta chains were read from a single sample in a study of Graves' ophthalmopathy and Graves' hyperthyroidism. TCRdb re-called the multiplex PCR reads with MiXCR, one entry per CDR3 protein. The sample includes about 740,000 distinct CDR3 sequences, roughly two fifths of them seen just once. Sequencing was done on a sample of peripheral blood. These receptor sequences come from an adult man with Graves' ophthalmopathy. The CDR3 runs from the conserved cysteine through the conserved F or W. The D gene is left open where the match is weak. Rows may omit the clone size; those that give it use once, few, many or a size class.

TRBV25-1	-	TRBJ2-2	-	CASNLGALNTGELFF	TGTGCCAGCAATTTGGGGGCCCTGAACACCGGGGAGCTGTTTTTT
TRBV25-1	few	TRBJ2-2	TRBD2	CASSGLAGVNTGELFF	TGTGCCAGCAGTGGGTTAGCGGGGGTTAACACCGGGGAGCTGTTTTTT
TRBV24-1	-	TRBJ2-5	-	CATSAAGIQGAQYF	TGTGCCACCAGTGCGGCAGGCATACAAGGGGCCCAGTACTTC
TRBV15	-	TRBJ2-2	-	CATSPMGSGSRWELFF	TGTGCCACCAGCCCTATGGGGTCCGGGAGCCGATGGGAGCTGTTTTTT
TRBV29-1	many	TRBJ2-7	-	CSFEGVATGEQYF	TGCAGCTTCGAAGGCGTGGCAACGGGTGAGCAGTACTTC
TRBV20-1	-	TRBJ2-7	-	CSAPQPPGLMYEQYF	TGCAGTGCTCCACAACCGCCGGGTCTTATGTACGAGCAGTACTTC
TRBV6-6	-	TRBJ2-7	TRBD2	CASYTTSGRFPYEQYF	TGTGCCAGCTATACGACTAGCGGGAGGTTTCCCTACGAGCAGTACTTC
TRBV29-1	-	TRBJ2-7	-	CSSFSSPRGEQYF	TGCAGCAGTTTCTCTAGCCCTCGGGGCGAGCAGTACTTC
TRBV14	many	TRBJ2-5	TRBD1	CASSQGQGETQYF	TGTGCCAGCAGCCAAGGACAGGGGGAGACCCAGTACTTC
TRBV5-1	many	TRBJ1-1	TRBD1	CASSLRQGGTEAFF	TGTGCCAGCAGCCTTCGACAGGGCGGCACTGAAGCTTTCTTT
TRBV9	-	TRBJ2-5	TRBD2	CASSVTSGTHQETQYF	TGTGCCAGCAGCGTAACTAGCGGGACCCACCAAGAGACCCAGTACTTC
TRBV20-1	few	TRBJ2-7	-	CSAPDVGSPNFYEQYF	TGCAGTGCTCCCGATGTTGGGTCTCCCAACTTCTACGAGCAGTACTTC
TRBV9	few	TRBJ1-2	TRBD1	CASSQGQGEYGYTF	TGTGCCAGCAGCCAGGGACAGGGAGAGTATGGCTACACCTTC
TRBV10-2	-	TRBJ1-6	-	CASSVVDTETHSPLHF	TGCGCCAGCAGTGTGGTGGACACCGAGACCCATTCACCCCTCCACTTT
TRBV2	many	TRBJ1-6	-	CASSEGSSFPNSPLHF	TGTGCCAGCAGTGAAGGGTCCTCATTCCCCAATTCACCCCTCCACTTT
TRBV20-1	few	TRBJ2-5	-	CSARGTSQETQYF	TGCAGTGCCCGGGGGACGTCCCAAGAGACCCAGTACTTC
TRBV25-1	-	TRBJ1-1	-	CASSSHSTEAFF	TGTGCCAGCAGCTCCCACTCTACTGAAGCTTTCTTT
TRBV7-9	few	TRBJ2-5	TRBD1	CASSLMTGGRETQYF	TGTGCCAGCAGCTTGATGACAGGGGGCCGAGAGACCCAGTACTTC
TRBV29-1	many	TRBJ1-1	-	CSATVGGNTEAFF	TGCAGCGCCACTGTGGGAGGGAACACTGAAGCTTTCTTT
TRBV29-1	-	TRBJ1-2	-	CSLERRDGYTF	TGCAGCTTAGAGAGAAGGGATGGCTACACCTTC
TRBV10-3	-	TRBJ1-2	TRBD1	CAIKAGQGYGYTF	TGTGCCATCAAGGCCGGACAGGGCTATGGCTACACCTTC
TRBV29-1	-	TRBJ2-7	TRBD1	CSVGGQGDNEQYF	TGCAGCGTTGGCGGACAGGGGGACAACGAGCAGTACTTC
TRBV20-1	-	TRBJ2-5	-	CSAPLGTAGAQETQYF	TGCAGTGCACCCTTGGGTACCGCCGGCGCACAAGAGACCCAGTACTTC
TRBV2	-	TRBJ1-2	-	CASSPAPEIYGHTF	TGTGCCAGCAGTCCCGCTCCAGAAATCTATGGCCACACCTTC
TRBV20-1	-	TRBJ1-2	-	CSARGPPGLGEYGYTF	TGCAGTGCTAGAGGGCCCCCAGGGTTAGGGGAATATGGCTACACCTTC
TRBV12-3/TRBV12-4	few	TRBJ2-6	-	CASSLSRGGSGANVLTF	TGTGCCAGCAGTTTAAGCAGGGGGGGGTCTGGGGCCAACGTCCTGACTTTC
TRBV20-1	few	TRBJ2-7	-	CSARRFSEQYF	TGCAGTGCTAGACGGTTCTCCGAGCAGTACTTC
TRBV20-1	many	TRBJ1-6	TRBD1	CSAREPRGQSSPLHF	TGCAGTGCTAGAGAGCCGAGGGGACAGAGTTCACCCCTCCACTTT
TRBV20-1	-	TRBJ2-7	-	CSARVTGQGNEQYF	TGCAGTGCTAGAGTTACCGGGCAGGGAAACGAGCAGTACTTC
TRBV12-3/TRBV12-4	few	TRBJ1-1	-	CANTDSLNTEAFF	TGTGCCAACACCGACAGTTTGAACACTGAAGCTTTCTTT
TRBV2	many	TRBJ1-6	TRBD1	CASRERQGVLNSPLHF	TGTGCCAGCAGAGAGAGACAGGGTGTATTAAATTCACCCCTCCACTTT
TRBV29-1	-	TRBJ1-4	-	CSVGPRHLTEKLFF	TGCAGCGTTGGACCCAGGCACTTGACTGAAAAACTGTTTTTT
TRBV20-1	-	TRBJ1-1	TRBD1	CSATQGAVSLVNTEAFF	TGCAGTGCTACACAGGGGGCGGTCAGTTTGGTGAACACTGAAGCTTTCTTT
TRBV29-1	many	TRBJ1-1	-	CSVTGRNTEAFF	TGCAGCGTTACAGGGAGGAACACTGAAGCTTTCTTT
TRBV25-1	few	TRBJ2-2	-	CASSDRLVSGELFF	TGTGCCAGCAGTGACCGACTAGTATCCGGGGAGCTGTTTTTT
TRBV29-1	-	TRBJ1-1	TRBD1	CSVDLGTGEAFF	TGCAGCGTTGATCTCGGGACAGGGGAAGCTTTCTTT
TRBV9	-	TRBJ1-1	-	CASSVDVRGSAEAFF	TGTGCCAGCAGCGTAGACGTTAGGGGGTCCGCTGAAGCTTTCTTT
TRBV10-3	-	TRBJ1-5	TRBD1	CASSLVGQREQPQHF	TGTGCCAGCAGTTTAGTGGGACAGCGCGAACAGCCCCAGCATTTT
TRBV25-1	-	TRBJ2-2	TRBD1	CASSRLRTGANTGELFF	TGTGCCAGCAGCCGACTGCGGACAGGAGCGAACACCGGGGAGCTGTTTTTT
TRBV7-9	many	TRBJ2-3	-	CASSAGTISTDTQYF	TGTGCCAGCAGCGCCGGGACAATCAGTACAGATACGCAGTATTTT
TRBV7-9	-	TRBJ1-5	-	CASSQDLSNGNQPQHF	TGTGCCAGCAGCCAAGACTTGTCTAATGGCAATCAGCCCCAGCATTTT
TRBV24-1	many	TRBJ1-4	-	CATSDPGPNEKLFF	TGTGCCACCAGTGATCCGGGGCCTAATGAAAAACTGTTTTTT
TRBV7-9	many	TRBJ1-5	-	CASSFGENQPQHF	TGTGCCAGCAGCTTTGGCGAAAATCAGCCCCAGCATTTT
TRBV6-6	many	TRBJ1-3	-	CASMVRAGNTIYF	TGTGCCAGCATGGTGAGGGCTGGAAACACCATATATTTT